Listed below are T cell receptor beta chains from one sample, sequenced in a study of cytomegalovirus exposure and HLA in healthy donors. Using immunoSEQ multiplex PCR, the repertoire was profiled, and TCRdb retains in-frame clones only, with some absent. The repertoire shows roughly 77,000 clones; the top ten hold about 3.8%. Material for sequencing was PBMCs. Receptors originate from a female donor in good health and CMV-seropositive. Both conserved end residues are trimmed from each CDR3. Each record gives: V gene, D gene, J gene, CDR3 protein. A D gene is named only where the DNA matches it firmly.

>TRBV10-3|-|TRBJ1-5
AISERGGSNQPQH
>TRBV10-3|TRBD2|TRBJ2-1
ATKPGLEFNEQF
>TRBV6-5|TRBD1|TRBJ1-2
ASRATGGVIGGYT
>TRBV6-5|-|TRBJ2-7
ASSYSGQNFYEQY
>TRBV5-1|TRBD1|TRBJ2-2
ASSSSTGDGELF
>TRBV5-6|-|TRBJ1-4
ASSSGTYTTNEKLF
>TRBV7-2|TRBD1|TRBJ2-2
ASSLKGARLNTGELF
>TRBV6-5|TRBD2|TRBJ2-3
ASSYSSSGGTDTQY
>TRBV6-1|TRBD1|TRBJ2-3
ASRAGQGGDTQY
>TRBV4-1|TRBD2|TRBJ2-3
ASSPLGGADTQY